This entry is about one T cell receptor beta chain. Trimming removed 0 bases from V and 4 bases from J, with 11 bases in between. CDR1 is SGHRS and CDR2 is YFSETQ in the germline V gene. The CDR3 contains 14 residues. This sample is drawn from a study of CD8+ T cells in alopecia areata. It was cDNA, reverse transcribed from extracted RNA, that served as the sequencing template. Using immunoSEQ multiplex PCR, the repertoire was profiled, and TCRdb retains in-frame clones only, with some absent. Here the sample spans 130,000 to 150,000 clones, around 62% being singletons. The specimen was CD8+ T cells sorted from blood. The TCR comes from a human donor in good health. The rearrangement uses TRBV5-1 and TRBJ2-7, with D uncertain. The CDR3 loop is CASSLGGMAYEQYF. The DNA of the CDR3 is TGCGCCAGCAGCTTGGGGGGAATGGCGTACGAGCAGTACTTC.